The clone carrying this TCR beta chain has a handful of counts. Its target is not known. V lost 2 bases to trimming and J lost 1 base, with 5 bases between them. CDR3 length equals 13 residues. Looked up from germline, CDR1 is MDHEN and CDR2 is SYDVKM. Described time point: baseline pretreatment blood. Indicated treatment: 15 Gy SBRT to primary tumor, nephrectomy 4 weeks later. Blood was sampled at baseline, 2 weeks and 4 weeks after SBRT. These data come from a study of radiation and T cells in renal cell carcinoma. Notes on the study in general: From baseline, blood top tumor clonotypes peaked at 2 weeks post-radiation.

Assay: immunoSEQ multiplex PCR; the TCRdb copy retains only in-frame clones and omits some. The profile shows about 140,000 clones, less than 90% of them singletons. Sample: blood, taken from a patient whose treatment included radiotherapy and nephrectomy. The chain combines TRBV28 with TRBJ2-5; D remains ambiguous. The origin of this receptor is a woman between 50 and 59 years old with renal cell carcinoma. This CDR3 reads CASSLAVQETQYF. The CDR3 DNA is TGTGCCAGCAGTTTAGCCGTCCAAGAGACCCAGTACTTC.